The rows below give T cell receptor beta chains drawn from one sample of a study of blood T cell repertoires in COVID-19. Libraries were prepared by immunoSEQ multiplex PCR; TCRdb keeps only in-frame clonotypes and omits some of them. The table lists 140,000 or so clones, 65% to 85% of them singletons, with roughly 8.6% in the top ten. Sequencing was done on a sample of peripheral blood. The source of these receptors is a man aged 50-60 years with active or convalescent COVID-19. Both conserved end residues are part of each CDR3. A D gene is named only where the DNA matches it firmly. A row's size may be missing; if present it is once, few, many or a size class.

j_gene: TRBJ2-5
abundance: once
d_gene: .
v_gene: TRBV10-3
CDR3nt: TGTGCCATCAGTGAGCGGAGGGAGGAGACCCAGTACTTC
CDR3aa: CAISERREETQYF

j_gene: TRBJ2-7
abundance: few
d_gene: .
v_gene: TRBV7-6
CDR3nt: TGTGCCAGCAGCTTCCCGGGGATGGACGAGCAGTACTTC
CDR3aa: CASSFPGMDEQYF

j_gene: TRBJ2-1
abundance: .
d_gene: TRBD2
v_gene: TRBV5-1
CDR3nt: TGCGCCAGCAGCTCCCCCGTGGGGACTAGGACGTTGGATGAGCAGTTCTTC
CDR3aa: CASSSPVGTRTLDEQFF

j_gene: TRBJ2-2
abundance: .
d_gene: .
v_gene: TRBV19
CDR3nt: TGTGCCAGTACTGAAAGGGGATCAGGCACCGGGGAGCTGTTTTTT
CDR3aa: CASTERGSGTGELFF

j_gene: TRBJ2-7
abundance: .
d_gene: .
v_gene: TRBV3-1/TRBV3-2
CDR3nt: TGTGCCAGCAGCCATGCAAGCGGCTACGAGCAGTACTTC
CDR3aa: CASSHASGYEQYF

j_gene: TRBJ1-2
abundance: .
d_gene: TRBD1
v_gene: TRBV27
CDR3nt: TGTGCCAGCAGTCGAGGCCCGGCAGGGGGCGGCTATGGCTACACCTTC
CDR3aa: CASSRGPAGGGYGYTF

j_gene: TRBJ2-1
abundance: .
d_gene: .
v_gene: TRBV19
CDR3nt: TGTGCCACTACGAGGCAGGGGATCGACAATGAGCAGTTCTTC
CDR3aa: CATTRQGIDNEQFF

j_gene: TRBJ2-3
abundance: once
d_gene: .
v_gene: TRBV7-3
CDR3nt: TGTGCCAGCAGCCCCCGGCTGGGACTAGGGGGCGCAGATACGCAGTATTTT
CDR3aa: CASSPRLGLGGADTQYF

j_gene: TRBJ2-7
abundance: .
d_gene: TRBD2
v_gene: TRBV4-1
CDR3nt: TGCGCCAGCAGCCCGCGGACTAGCGAGTACTACGAGCAGTACTTC
CDR3aa: CASSPRTSEYYEQYF

j_gene: TRBJ2-7
abundance: .
d_gene: .
v_gene: TRBV7-9
CDR3nt: TGTGCCAGCAGCTTAACTTACAGGGAGTTAGAGTACGAGCAGTACTTC
CDR3aa: CASSLTYRELEYEQYF

j_gene: TRBJ2-3
abundance: .
d_gene: .
v_gene: TRBV5-4
CDR3nt: TGTGCCAGCAGCTTGGGGGGCCCAGATACGCAGTATTTT
CDR3aa: CASSLGGPDTQYF

j_gene: TRBJ1-1
abundance: .
d_gene: TRBD1
v_gene: TRBV14
CDR3nt: TGTGCCAGCAGCCCCCGCCGGGACAGTGAAGCTTTCTTT
CDR3aa: CASSPRRDSEAFF

j_gene: TRBJ2-3
abundance: .
d_gene: .
v_gene: TRBV19
CDR3nt: TGTGCCAGCGGACATCAAGGGGCAGATACGCAGTATTTT
CDR3aa: CASGHQGADTQYF

j_gene: TRBJ2-1
abundance: .
d_gene: TRBD2
v_gene: TRBV9
CDR3nt: TGTGCCAGCAGCTTATCCGGGACTAGCGACAATGAGCAGTTCTTC
CDR3aa: CASSLSGTSDNEQFF

j_gene: TRBJ1-4
abundance: few
d_gene: .
v_gene: TRBV27
CDR3nt: TGTGCCAGCAGTTTATTGCAAGGAGGTAATGAAAAACTGTTTTTT
CDR3aa: CASSLLQGGNEKLFF

j_gene: TRBJ2-7
abundance: few
d_gene: .
v_gene: TRBV4-2
CDR3nt: TGTGCCAGCAGCCAAGATCTTTCAACGGGGACCTACGAGCAGTACTTC
CDR3aa: CASSQDLSTGTYEQYF